This T cell receptor beta chain originates from a study of cytomegalovirus exposure and HLA in healthy donors. Regarding this clone: What it recognizes is unknown.

Whole-study results and caveats: A later analysis associated 15,000 to 20,000 TCR beta sequences with HLA alleles at a 0.05 false discovery rate. As a later analysis showed, several of the most significant clusters appeared to be linked to common viral pathogens. In vitro checks showed that three CMV-associated chains really do target CMV antigens.

Primers for the PCR totalled 60 Vbeta and 13 Jbeta. How the authors handled the data: Counted up in a later analysis, unique TCR beta chains came to around 80 million, with about 9.9 million shared. Sequenced by immunoSEQ multiplex PCR; TCRdb stores in-frame clones only, minus some. The V and J calls and clone size were taken over from that table, and D and trimming were inferred from the DNA. The sample includes roughly 180,000 clones, roughly 80% of them seen just once. This CDR3 comprises 16 residues. Per germline, CDR1 SGHRS and CDR2 YFSETQ. The V segment lost 3 bases and the J segment 7 bases; nucleotides outside the gene matches: 7.

Sample: PBMCs. This TCR came from a man younger than 40 in good health and CMV-seronegative. This chain links TRBV5-1 with TRBJ2-1; 13 nucleotides line up with TRBD2. The CDR3 sequence: CASSSAGTSGANEQFF. Written as DNA, the CDR3 is TGCGCCAGCAGCTCCGCCGGGACTAGCGGGGCGAATGAGCAGTTCTTC. The full variable domain, rest sourced from reference TRBV5-1 and TRBJ2-1, is KAGVTQTPRYLIKTRGQQVTLSCSPISGHRSVSWYQQTPGQGLQFLFEYFSETQRNKGNFPGRFSGRQFSNSRSEMNVSTLELGDSALYLCASSSAGTSGANEQFFGPGTRLTVL.